A selection of T cell receptor beta chains follows, all from one sample in a study of shared clonotypes between healthy human individuals. Generated by immunoSEQ multiplex PCR, the TCRdb table keeps only in-frame clones and is missing some. The sample has 2,500,000 or so clones; around 92% are singletons. The sample consisted of naive CD4+ T cells from PBMCs. The receptors stem from a man younger than 30 in good health. Some clones in this sample may be carry-over from other donors' samples. Each CDR3 is given with its conserved first and last residue. Fields, in order: V gene, clone size, J gene, D gene, CDR3 DNA, CDR3 protein. The D gene is left open where the match is weak. Only some rows state a clone size, as once, few, many or a class for expanded clones.

TRBV28	NA	TRBJ2-1	TRBD2	TGTGCCAGCAAGGCTAGCGGGAGCCTAAATGAGCAGTTCTTC	CASKASGSLNEQFF
TRBV4-1	NA	TRBJ2-5	TRBD2	TGCGCCAGCAGCCAAGGGGGACTAGCGGGCAGTACCCAAGAGACCCAGTACTTC	CASSQGGLAGSTQETQYF
TRBV19	once	TRBJ1-5	NA	TGTGCCAGTAAAACTGGGGGATACAATCAGCCCCAGCATTTT	CASKTGGYNQPQHF
TRBV18	NA	TRBJ1-2	NA	TGTGCCAGCTCAACAGGGCTGGGCTATGGCTACACCTTC	CASSTGLGYGYTF
TRBV10-3	NA	TRBJ2-1	TRBD1	TGTGCCATCAGTGAAAGACAGGGTTACAATGAGCAGTTCTTC	CAISERQGYNEQFF
TRBV19	NA	TRBJ1-5	NA	TGTGCCAGTAGTATCGAAGGAGGTAAGCCCCAGCATTTT	CASSIEGGKPQHF
TRBV19	NA	TRBJ1-1	NA	TGTGCCAGTATTGCGAGGGTGAACACTGAAGCTTTCTTT	CASIARVNTEAFF
TRBV27	NA	TRBJ1-2	NA	TGTGCCAGCAAGTGGAGACAGGATATTAACTATGGCTACACCTTC	CASKWRQDINYGYTF
TRBV18	NA	TRBJ1-5	NA	TGTGCCAGCTCACCAAGTAGTCCGAATAGCAATCAGCCCCAGCATTTT	CASSPSSPNSNQPQHF
TRBV4-3	NA	TRBJ1-5	TRBD1	TGCGCCAGCAGCCAGAAACAGGGGAGGGGTCGTAATCAGCCCCAGCATTTT	CASSQKQGRGRNQPQHF
TRBV7-6	NA	TRBJ2-1	NA	TGTGCCAGCACCCAAAGGGCCCGGACGAGCTCCTACAATGAGCAGTTCTTC	CASTQRARTSSYNEQFF
TRBV19	NA	TRBJ1-1	TRBD1	TGTGCCAGTAACGGACAGGGTCGGAACGAAGCTTTCTTT	CASNGQGRNEAFF
TRBV7-2	NA	TRBJ2-5	NA	TGTGCCAGCAGCCCCCCCGCAGGCGAGACCCAGTACTTC	CASSPPAGETQYF
TRBV27	NA	TRBJ2-1	TRBD2	TGTGCCAGCCGAGGACTAGCCCTAAGCTCCTACAATGAGCAGTTCTTC	CASRGLALSSYNEQFF
TRBV27	NA	TRBJ2-7	TRBD1	TGTGCCAGCAGTGCGGACAGGGGAAATAAGGTCTACGAGCAGTACTTC	CASSADRGNKVYEQYF
TRBV5-4	once	TRBJ1-3	NA	TGTGCCAGCAGCTTGGTCGCCTCTGGAAACACCATATATTTT	CASSLVASGNTIYF
TRBV7-2	NA	TRBJ2-7	NA	TGTGCCAGCAGCACCAATTACGAGCAGTACTTC	CASSTNYEQYF
TRBV28	NA	TRBJ1-4	TRBD1	TGTGCCAGCAGTCCTCCGGGGACAGGGCGTGAAAAACTGTTTTTT	CASSPPGTGREKLFF
TRBV19	NA	TRBJ1-4	NA	TGTGCCAGTAGCCCATTGGACCGAAGGGGTGAAAAACTGTTTTTT	CASSPLDRRGEKLFF
TRBV7-9	NA	TRBJ2-1	TRBD1	TGTGCCAGCAGCTTTCGTGACAGGGGCTATGAGCAGTTCTTC	CASSFRDRGYEQFF
TRBV5-1	NA	TRBJ2-1	TRBD2	TGCGCCAGCAGCTTACCTAAGGGCGGGGGACCGCCCAATGAGCAGTTCTTC	CASSLPKGGGPPNEQFF
TRBV20-1	NA	TRBJ2-3	NA	TGCAGTGCTGGCGGGCCAGATACGCAGTATTTT	CSAGGPDTQYF
TRBV30	NA	TRBJ1-3	TRBD1	TGTGCGTCCGGACAGGTCTTTGGAAACACCATATATTTT	CASGQVFGNTIYF
TRBV7-2	once	TRBJ2-1	NA	TGTGCCAGCAGCCGAGAGACTAGTTACAATGAGCAGTTCTTC	CASSRETSYNEQFF
TRBV7-3	NA	TRBJ2-3	TRBD2	TGTGCCAGCAGTATACGCGGAGCGGGGTTCACAGATACGCAGTATTTT	CASSIRGAGFTDTQYF
TRBV11-2	NA	TRBJ1-5	NA	TGTGCCAGCAGCCCCCGGACAGCCAATCAGCCCCAGCATTTT	CASSPRTANQPQHF
TRBV6-1	NA	TRBJ2-1	NA	TGTGCTTCGCGGATCAGCTCCTACAATGAGCAGTTCTTC	CASRISSYNEQFF
TRBV7-8	NA	TRBJ2-1	NA	TGTGCCAGCAGCGCCCTAGCGAGATCGCCCGCTTCGGAGGATGAGCAGTTCTTC	CASSALARSPASEDEQFF
TRBV29-1	NA	TRBJ1-4	NA	TGCAGCGTTGAAGACTCGGGGTCTAATGAAAAACTGTTTTTT	CSVEDSGSNEKLFF
TRBV28	NA	TRBJ1-4	TRBD1	TGTGCCAGCAGATCACAGGGGTTTGAAAAACTGTTTTTT	CASRSQGFEKLFF
TRBV19	NA	TRBJ1-2	NA	TGTGCCAGTACTAACGAAAGAGACGGAATCTATGGCTACACCTTC	CASTNERDGIYGYTF
TRBV5-4	NA	TRBJ2-4	NA	TGTGCCAGCAGCTTTGGGGATTGGAAGAAAAACATTCAGTACTTC	CASSFGDWKKNIQYF
TRBV20-1	NA	TRBJ1-2	NA	TGCAGCGCCCGACCTAACTATGGCTACACCTTC	CSARPNYGYTF
TRBV28	NA	TRBJ2-3	TRBD2	TGTGCCAGCAGCACGACTAGCCCAGATACGCAGTATTTT	CASSTTSPDTQYF
TRBV27	NA	TRBJ2-7	NA	TGTGCCAGCAGTTTCCAGGCGGGTCCCTACGAGCAGTACTTC	CASSFQAGPYEQYF
TRBV28	NA	TRBJ1-1	NA	TGTGCCAGCAGTTTACGGGGGGCTGGGAACACTGAAGCTTTCTTT	CASSLRGAGNTEAFF
TRBV28	NA	TRBJ1-6	NA	TGTGCCAGCAGTTTTCAGTACTATAATTCACCCCTCCACTTT	CASSFQYYNSPLHF
TRBV7-8	NA	TRBJ1-2	TRBD1	TGTGCCAGCAGCCCGGGACAGTTCATGGGCTACACCTTC	CASSPGQFMGYTF
TRBV6-5	NA	TRBJ2-7	TRBD1	TGTGCCAGCAGCCGGACAGGGGATTCCTACGAGCAGTACTTC	CASSRTGDSYEQYF
TRBV5-1	NA	TRBJ1-4	NA	TGCGCCAGCAGGGAGGGTTCGACTAATGAAAAACTGTTTTTT	CASREGSTNEKLFF
TRBV30	NA	TRBJ1-5	NA	TGTGCCTGGAGTTGGGCAGGCCCTAGCAATCAGCCCCAGCATTTT	CAWSWAGPSNQPQHF
TRBV7-3	NA	TRBJ2-3	TRBD2	TGTGCCAGCAGCCAGGGGGGACTAGCAGGCGATACGCAGTATTTT	CASSQGGLAGDTQYF
TRBV2	NA	TRBJ1-3	TRBD1	TGTGCCAGCAGTGAACAGGGGGCAGGGTACACCATATATTTT	CASSEQGAGYTIYF
TRBV6-6	NA	TRBJ1-5	NA	TGTGCCAGCAGGGAAGATGCCAATCAGCCCCAGCATTTT	CASREDANQPQHF
TRBV7-2	NA	TRBJ1-1	NA	TGTGCCAGCAGCTTAGAACAGGGCGCTGAAGCTTTCTTT	CASSLEQGAEAFF
TRBV9	once	TRBJ1-5	NA	TGTGCCAGCCCGGGACACCACCATCAGCCCCAGCATTTT	CASPGHHHQPQHF
TRBV9	NA	TRBJ2-5	TRBD2	TGTGCCAGCAGCGCGGGGACTAGCGGGAGGGCGTTAGAGACCCAGTACTTC	CASSAGTSGRALETQYF
TRBV15	NA	TRBJ2-7	TRBD1	TGTGCCACCAGCAGAGATCTAACAGGGGGCTCGGACGAGCAGTACTTC	CATSRDLTGGSDEQYF
TRBV5-6	NA	TRBJ2-3	NA	TGTGCCAGCAGCTTAATAAGTTACTCCGGGACACCCGCTCCAGATACGCAGTATTTT	CASSLISYSGTPAPDTQYF
TRBV10-3	NA	TRBJ2-1	NA	TGTGCCATCAGTGAGACTAGCCGTGATGAGCAGTTCTTC	CAISETSRDEQFF
TRBV5-1	NA	TRBJ1-4	NA	TGCGCCAGCAGCTTGGAGGGGCACGGGCTAACTAATGAAAAACTGTTTTTT	CASSLEGHGLTNEKLFF